This T cell receptor (beta chain) emerged from a study of blood T cell repertoires in COVID-19. As handled by the study authors: Amplified reference gene primers provided the basis for estimating nucleated cell counts. The protocol was immunoSEQ multiplex PCR, while the TCRdb copy is restricted to in-frame clones and leaves out a portion. The DNA was the basis for D and trimming; V, J and clone size are from that table. Of about 260,000 clones in the sample, over 70% are singletons; the top ten hold 2.5% to 3.5%. Participant age was about 18 to 100 years, and participants resided in 25 or so US areas. Grouping used clinical history reported by participants in a survey and questionnaire. The sample was PBMCs or T cells enriched from blood (not recorded which). The origin of this receptor is a middle-aged woman who had been exposed to COVID-19.

CDR3 in amino acids: CASSLQTGPGNTIYF. The CDR3 DNA reads TGCGCCAGCAGCTTACAGACCGGTCCTGGAAACACCATATATTTT. The J gene is TRBJ1-3, the V gene TRBV5-1; the D is unclear. The germline V and J ends were trimmed by 2 bases and 2 bases, with 11 bases remaining between them. Germline V gives CDR1 SGHRS, CDR2 YFSETQ. This CDR3 has 15 amino acids.